The entry that follows covers one T cell receptor beta chain sequence. This entry comes from a study of blood T cell repertoires in COVID-19. On the study more broadly: Acute and convalescent COVID-19 specimens originated in the United States, Italy and Spain. From T cells, B-cell-depleted T cells, or PBMCs came the material, which was cDNA or gDNA.

Germline assignment: CDR1 MNHEY and CDR2 SMNVEV (reference sequence). The CDR3 contains 12 residues. Trimming shortened V by 3 bases and J by 3 bases, and 3 bases separated the two germline ends. The data were produced by immunoSEQ multiplex PCR, yet TCRdb's version contains in-frame clones alone and is incomplete. The sample has approximately 130,000 clones; approximately 85% are singletons. The clonotype comes from a human donor in a cohort sampled during active COVID-19. Sequenced input: peripheral blood. The chain has TRBV27 and TRBJ1-5; the D is unclear. CDR3 in amino acids: CASSFFNQPQHF. CDR3 in DNA: TGTGCCAGCAGTTTCTTCAATCAGCCCCAGCATTTT.